Shown below are 7 T cell receptor beta chains from a single sample sequenced in a study of response to subunit inactivated influenza vaccine. Each CDR3 protein gets one entry after TCRdb re-called the RT-PCR reads with MiXCR. The sample yields 700,000 to 900,000 distinct CDR3 sequences, over 20% seen once. The specimen was PBMCs from blood, collected 4 to 6 days after vaccination. The receptors here all came from a man in his fifties or sixties who received an inactivated influenza vaccine.

This chain uses TRBV6-1 with TRBJ2-1, with TRBD2 identical over 16 bases. The germline V gene encodes CDR1 MNHNS and CDR2 SASEGT. J gave up 7 bases and V 8 bases, and 5 bases lay outside the gene matches. The CDR3 covers 15 residues. The CDR3 nucleotides are TGTGCCAGCGAGGGGACTAGCGGGGGGGAAAATGAGCAGTTCTTC. It encodes CASEGTSGGENEQFF.

The gene calls are TRBV11-2 and TRBJ2-5, with D unresolved. CDR3 length equals 16 residues. V was clipped by 0 bases and J by 2 bases, with 13 bases between them. Germline V gene sequence: CDR1 SGHAT, CDR2 FQNNGV. CDR3 protein: CASSLEGQTNQETQYF. CDR3 DNA sequence: TGTGCCAGCAGCTTAGAAGGGCAGACGAATCAAGAGACCCAGTACTTC. The entire variable domain, with the rest obtained from reference TRBV11-2 and TRBJ2-5, is as follows: EAGVAQSPRYKIIEKRQSVAFWCNPISGHATLYWYQQILGQGPKLLIQFQNNGVVDDSQLPKDRFSAERLKGVDSTLKIQPAKLEDSAVYLCASSLEGQTNQETQYFGPGTRLLVL.

The genes are TRBV5-5 and TRBJ2-1, with D possibly being TRBD1 (5 bases). V dropped 2 bases and J dropped 5 bases, with 14 bases sitting between them. CDR3 size: 15 residues. Germline V CDR1 and CDR2: SGHKS, YYEKEE (reference sequence). The CDR3 sequence is CASSFIREDNNEQFF. DNA for the CDR3: TGTGCCAGCAGCTTTATCCGCGAGGACAACAATGAGCAGTTCTTC. Filled out from reference TRBV5-5 and TRBJ2-1, the complete variable domain reads DAGVTQSPTHLIKTRGQQVTLRCSPISGHKSVSWYQQVLGQGPQFIFQYYEKEERGRGNFPDRFSARQFPNYSSELNVNALLLGDSALYLCASSFIREDNNEQFFGPGTRLTVL.

This chain connects TRBV7-9 to TRBJ1-2; no clear D. The CDR3 covers 13 residues. V dropped 4 bases and J dropped 2 bases, with 8 bases sitting between them. CDR1 SEHNR and CDR2 FQNEAQ come from the germline V gene (reference sequence). The CDR3 protein is CASSSGRNYGYTF. The CDR3 bases are TGTGCCAGCAGCTCTGGACGAAACTATGGCTACACCTTC.

The chain combines TRBV14 with TRBJ2-2; D is unresolved. This CDR3 spans 12 amino acids. The germline V and J ends were trimmed by 3 bases and 7 bases, with 6 bases remaining between them. Germline CDR1 reads SGHDN; CDR2 reads FVKESK. The CDR3: CASSHGIGELFF. CDR3 nucleotides: TGTGCCAGCAGCCATGGTATCGGGGAGCTGTTTTTT.

The genes are TRBV6-2 or TRBV6-3 and TRBJ2-3; TRBD2 is a possible D gene (6 bases). CDR3 size: 14 residues. V lost 5 bases and J 4 bases, leaving 13 bases between the germline ends. From germline, CDR1 is MNHEY and CDR2 SVGEGT. CDR3 sequence (DNA): TGTGCCAGCAGTCTACGACTAGGACCAGATACGCAGTATTTT. Its protein product is CASSLRLGPDTQYF.

The chain links TRBV7-9 to TRBJ2-4; perhaps TRBD2 as D (6 bases). CDR3 size: 17 residues. V shed 8 bases and J shed 1 base, with 21 bases lying between them. Germline V lookup: CDR1 SEHNR, CDR2 FQNEAQ (reference sequence). The CDR3, as DNA: TGTGCCAGCGCCCCTCGGGCTGGAGGGAGTGCCAAAAACATTCAGTACTTC. It is translated as CASAPRAGGSAKNIQYF.